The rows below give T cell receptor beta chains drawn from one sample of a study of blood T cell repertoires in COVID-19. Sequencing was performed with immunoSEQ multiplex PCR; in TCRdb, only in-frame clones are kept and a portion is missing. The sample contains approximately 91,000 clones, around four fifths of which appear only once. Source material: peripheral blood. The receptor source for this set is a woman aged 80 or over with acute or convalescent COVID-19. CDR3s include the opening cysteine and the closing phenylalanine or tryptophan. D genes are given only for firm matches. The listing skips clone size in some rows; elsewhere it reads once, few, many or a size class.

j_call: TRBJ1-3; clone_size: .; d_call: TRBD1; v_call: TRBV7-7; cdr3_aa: CASSLAVGQGQVNTIYF; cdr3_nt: TGTGCTAGCAGCTTAGCGGTGGGACAGGGGCAGGTAAACACCATATATTTT
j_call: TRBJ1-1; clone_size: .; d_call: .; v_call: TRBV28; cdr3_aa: CASSFHGRVRDRTEAFF; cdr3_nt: TGTGCCAGCAGTTTCCACGGCAGGGTTAGGGATCGCACTGAAGCTTTCTTT
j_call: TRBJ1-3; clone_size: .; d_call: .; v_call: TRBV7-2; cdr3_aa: CASSLAYIRGSEVGNTIYF; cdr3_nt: TGTGCCAGCAGCTTAGCTTACATCCGAGGATCCGAGGTTGGAAACACCATATATTTT
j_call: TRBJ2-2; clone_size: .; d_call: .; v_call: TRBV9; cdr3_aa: CASSVAADTGELFF; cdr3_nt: TGTGCCAGCAGCGTAGCCGCGGACACCGGGGAGCTGTTTTTT
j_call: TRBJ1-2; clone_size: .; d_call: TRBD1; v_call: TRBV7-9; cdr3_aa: CASSETGGASTF; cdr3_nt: TGTGCCAGCAGCGAAACAGGGGGCGCGTCCACCTTC
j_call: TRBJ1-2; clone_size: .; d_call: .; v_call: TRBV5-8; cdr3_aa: CASRSLLNGYTF; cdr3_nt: TGTGCCAGCAGGAGCCTCTTGAATGGCTACACCTTC
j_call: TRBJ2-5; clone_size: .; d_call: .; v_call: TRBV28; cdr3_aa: CASSLGGSPIAQYF; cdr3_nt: TGTGCCAGCAGCCTTGGTGGCTCCCCCATCGCCCAGTACTTC
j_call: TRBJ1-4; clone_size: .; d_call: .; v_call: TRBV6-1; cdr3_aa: CASSERPNWFF; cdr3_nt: TGTGCCAGCAGTGAGCGTCCAAACTGGTTTTTT
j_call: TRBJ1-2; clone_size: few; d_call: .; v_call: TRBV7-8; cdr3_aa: CASSSRTTLAGYTF; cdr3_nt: TGTGCCAGCAGCTCGCGGACTACTCTAGCTGGCTACACCTTC
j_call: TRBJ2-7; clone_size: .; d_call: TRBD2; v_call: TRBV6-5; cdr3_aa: CASQRGGIYEQYF; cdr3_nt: TGTGCCAGCCAGCGGGGGGGGATCTACGAGCAGTACTTC
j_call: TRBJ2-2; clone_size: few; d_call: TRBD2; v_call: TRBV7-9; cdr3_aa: CASREGTSAGELFF; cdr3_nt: TGTGCCAGCAGGGAAGGGACTAGCGCCGGGGAGCTGTTTTTT
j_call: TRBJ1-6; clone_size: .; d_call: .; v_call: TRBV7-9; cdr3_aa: CASSLSGNDPPLHF; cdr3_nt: TGTGCCAGCAGCCTCTCCGGGAACGACCCACCCCTCCACTTT
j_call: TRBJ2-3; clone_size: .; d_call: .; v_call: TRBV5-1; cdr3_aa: CASSLGQGGDTQYF; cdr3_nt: TGCGCCAGCAGCTTGGGGCAGGGCGGAGATACGCAGTATTTT
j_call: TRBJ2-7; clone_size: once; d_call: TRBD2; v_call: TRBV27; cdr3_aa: CASSSPGTSKYEQYF; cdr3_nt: TGTGCCAGCAGTTCCCCCGGGACTAGTAAATACGAGCAGTACTTC
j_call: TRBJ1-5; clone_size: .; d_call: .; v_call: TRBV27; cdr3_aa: CASSLDRNNQPQHF; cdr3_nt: TGTGCCAGCAGTCTCGACAGAAACAATCAGCCCCAGCATTTT
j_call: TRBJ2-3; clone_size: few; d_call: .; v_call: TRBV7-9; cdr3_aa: CASSLESGWADTQYF; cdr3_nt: TGTGCCAGCAGCTTAGAGTCAGGGTGGGCAGATACGCAGTATTTT
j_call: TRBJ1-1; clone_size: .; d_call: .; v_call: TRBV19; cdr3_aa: CASSPRIPVTEAFF; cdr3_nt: TGTGCCAGTAGTCCCAGGATTCCCGTAACTGAAGCTTTCTTT
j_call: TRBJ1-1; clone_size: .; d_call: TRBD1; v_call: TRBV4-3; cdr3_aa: CASSQDPGGAEAFF; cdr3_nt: TGCGCCAGCAGCCAAGATCCAGGGGGAGCTGAAGCTTTCTTT
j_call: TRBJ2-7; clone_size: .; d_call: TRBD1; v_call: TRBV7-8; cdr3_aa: CASSRDRDEQYF; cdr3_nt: TGTGCCAGCAGCCGGGACAGGGACGAGCAGTACTTC
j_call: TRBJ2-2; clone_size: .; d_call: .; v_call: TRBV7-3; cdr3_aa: CASSSPPVNTGELFF; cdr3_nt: TGTGCCAGCAGTTCACCGCCGGTAAACACCGGGGAGCTGTTTTTT
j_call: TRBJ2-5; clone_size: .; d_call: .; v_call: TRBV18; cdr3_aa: CASSPRGQETQYF; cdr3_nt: TGTGCCAGCTCACCACGCGGCCAAGAGACCCAGTACTTC
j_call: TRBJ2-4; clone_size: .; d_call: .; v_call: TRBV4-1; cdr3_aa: CASSQVSPTNRDVQYF; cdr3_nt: TGCGCCAGCAGCCAAGTAAGCCCGACTAACCGTGATGTTCAGTACTTC
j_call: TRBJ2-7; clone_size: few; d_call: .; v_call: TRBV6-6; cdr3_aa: CASSYSSRVSYEQYF; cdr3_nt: TGTGCCAGCAGTTACTCGAGCAGGGTCTCCTACGAGCAGTACTTC
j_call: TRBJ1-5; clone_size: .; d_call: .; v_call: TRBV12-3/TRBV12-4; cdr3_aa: CASSSSSQSQHF; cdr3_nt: TGTGCCAGCAGTTCTTCTAGCCAGTCCCAGCATTTT
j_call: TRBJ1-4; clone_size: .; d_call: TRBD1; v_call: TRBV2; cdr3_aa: CASSERKRETGREKLFF; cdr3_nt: TGTGCCAGCAGTGAAAGGAAGAGAGAGACAGGGCGCGAAAAACTGTTTTTT
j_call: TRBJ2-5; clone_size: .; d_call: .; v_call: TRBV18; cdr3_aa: CASSPPGAEETQYF; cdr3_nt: TGTGCCAGCTCACCACCGGGGGCTGAAGAGACCCAGTACTTC